Presented here are 27 T cell receptor beta chains from one specimen sequenced in a study of glioma-infiltrating T cells after dendritic cell vaccination. The method was immunoSEQ multiplex PCR; TCRdb's version includes in-frame clones alone and lacks a portion of them. The table lists some 73,000 clones, roughly four fifths of them singletons. This specimen consisted of blood, obtained before dendritic cell vaccination. Receptors were obtained from a human donor with glioblastoma.

V is TRBV6-6 and J is TRBJ2-7, with TRBD1 identical over 7 bases. V shed 7 bases and J 9 bases; nucleotides not matched to a gene: 12. Germline V gene data show CDR1 as MNHNY and CDR2 as SVGAGI (reference sequence). This CDR3 region has 13 residues. The CDR3 spells CASTGTAWVGQYV. The CDR3 DNA reads TGTGCCAGCACGGGGACAGCCTGGGTAGGGCAGTACGTC.

This clone has only one observation. The rearrangement links TRBV29-1 to TRBJ2-1; 7 bases line up with TRBD1. The V and J ends lost 7 bases and 2 bases, in that order; junction bases with no gene match: 5. Germline CDR1 SQVTM, CDR2 ANQGSEA. The CDR3 has 13 residues. The CDR3: CSARQGAYNEQFF. The CDR3 DNA follows: TGCAGCGCCCGACAGGGCGCCTACAATGAGCAGTTCTTC.

This clone was found a few times. The chain couples TRBV2 to TRBJ1-4; D remains ambiguous. Trimming pared 6 bases from V and 3 bases from J, leaving 8 bases between. Looked up from germline, CDR1 is SNHLY and CDR2 is FYNNEI. The CDR3 runs to 13 residues. The CDR3: CASRAEANEKLFF. The CDR3 nucleotides read TGTGCCAGCAGGGCGGAAGCTAATGAAAAACTGTTTTTT.

The V call is TRBV29-1, the J call TRBJ2-2; 9 bases are shared with TRBD2. V lost 4 bases to trimming and J lost 6 bases; unmatched junction nucleotides: 15. Germline-derived CDR1 and CDR2 are SQVTM and ANQGSEA. CDR3 length: 17 residues. CDR3 amino acids: CSVVVRSLAGVPGELFF. CDR3 coding DNA: TGCAGCGTTGTTGTTCGAAGTTTAGCGGGAGTTCCCGGGGAGCTGTTTTTT.

The CDR3 here is CASSPRGQGETQYF. The CDR3 region has the DNA TGTGCCAGCTCACCAAGGGGACAGGGAGAGACCCAGTACTTC. The V call is TRBV18, the J call TRBJ2-5, with TRBD1 identical over 9 bases. Unmatched junction bases numbered 2, after V lost 2 bases and J lost 4 bases. The CDR3 covers 14 residues. CDR1 and CDR2 from the germline V gene are KGHSH and LQKENI.

The chain is built from TRBV7-9 and TRBJ1-3; TRBD1 might be the D (5 bases). The V end lost 2 bases, the J end lost 4 bases, and 12 bases lay between the germline ends. This CDR3 comprises 15 residues. The germline gives CDR1 SEHNR, CDR2 FQNEAQ (reference sequence). The CDR3 reads CASSLLQGMGNTIYF. The CDR3 nucleotides are TGTGCCAGCAGCTTATTGCAGGGAATGGGAAACACCATATATTTT. The full variable domain, with the rest looked up from reference TRBV7-9 and TRBJ1-3, is DTGVSQNPRHKITKRGQNVTFRCDPISEHNRLYWYRQTLGQGPEFLTYFQNEAQLEKSRLLSDRFSAERPKGSFSTLEIQRTEQGDSAMYLCASSLLQGMGNTIYFGEGSWLTVV.

The chain has TRBV5-1 and TRBJ2-1, with D perhaps matching TRBD1 (5 bases). The CDR3 spans 15 residues. Between the trimmed V and J ends, which lost 5 bases and 9 bases, there was a span of 21 bases. The germline gives CDR1 SGHRS, CDR2 YFSETQ. The CDR3 region is CASSFQGTSLGEQFF. CDR3 nucleotides: TGCGCCAGCAGTTTTCAGGGTACTTCCTTAGGTGAGCAGTTCTTC.

The genes are TRBV9 and TRBJ2-3; TRBD2 matches 7 bases. Germline V gene sequence: CDR1 SGDLS, CDR2 YYNGEE. The CDR3 consists of 16 residues. The V and J ends lost 4 bases and 8 bases, in that order; junction bases with no gene match: 16. The CDR3 region is CASSPSGITQISTQYF. The CDR3 DNA reads as TGTGCCAGCAGCCCGAGCGGGATTACACAGATAAGTACGCAGTATTTT.

This chain uses TRBV9 with TRBJ2-1; 8 nucleotides match TRBD1. V lost 1 base and J lost 4; bases outside the gene matches: 10. The germline CDR1 and CDR2 sequences are SGDLS and YYNGEE. This CDR3 region has 17 residues. This CDR3 reads CASSVSGGSLTYNEQFF. In DNA form, the CDR3 reads TGTGCCAGCAGCGTATCAGGGGGCTCCCTCACTTACAATGAGCAGTTCTTC.

The rearrangement joins TRBV6-1 to TRBJ2-7; 8 positions match TRBD1. After removal of 2 bases from V and 6 bases from J, the junction contained 12 bases not matched to a gene. The CDR3 runs 16 residues. Germline lookup yields CDR1 MNHNS and CDR2 SASEGT. CDR3 bases: TGTGCCAGCAGTGAATGGGTAGGCGGCAGGGGGCCCGAGCAGTACGTC. Its translation: CASSEWVGGRGPEQYV.

About this clone itself: The sample contains more than one DNA sequence encoding this CDR3. The chain couples TRBV29-1 to TRBJ1-2; D is undetermined. V shed 0 bases and J shed 1 base, with 6 bases lying between them. CDR1 and CDR2 from the germline V gene are SQVTM and ANQGSEA. The CDR3 runs 13 residues. This chain's CDR3 is CSVEEVGNYGYTF. In nucleotides, the CDR3 is TGCAGCGTTGAAGAAGTCGGTAACTATGGCTACACCTTC.

This clone was recorded a few times. V usage is TRBV6-1 and J usage is TRBJ1-5, with TRBD1 identical over 10 bases. Looked up from germline, CDR1 is MNHNS and CDR2 is SASEGT. The CDR3 totals 14 residues. The trim removed 10 bases at V and 0 bases at J, leaving 3 bases unmatched. CDR3 amino acids: CATDRGYSNQPQHF. CDR3 bases: TGTGCCACGGACAGGGGGTATAGCAATCAGCCCCAGCATTTT.

The genes are TRBV29-1 and TRBJ1-1; tentatively, D is TRBD1 (5 bases). The ends were cut back, 4 bases at V and 4 bases at J, with 13 bases in the middle. This CDR3 has 13 residues. Looked up from germline, CDR1 is SQVTM and CDR2 is ANQGSEA. The CDR3 sequence is CSVGRGRTTEAFF. CDR3 DNA: TGCAGCGTTGGTCGGGGGAGGACCACTGAAGCTTTCTTT.

This chain connects TRBV4-1 to TRBJ2-3, with 12 bases lining up with TRBD2. Trimming at V came to 1 base and at J to 2 bases, leaving 7 bases not matched to a gene. This CDR3 has 18 residues. From germline, CDR1 is MGHRA and CDR2 YSYEKL. The CDR3 coding sequence is TGCGCCAGCAGCCAAGGACTAGCGGGGGAATACTACACAGATACGCAGTATTTT. Encoded protein: CASSQGLAGEYYTDTQYF.

The chain employs TRBV2 and TRBJ2-7; 9 bases are a match to TRBD2. Trimming removed 5 bases from V and 5 bases from J; junction bases left unmatched: 10. From germline, CDR1 is SNHLY and CDR2 FYNNEI. The CDR3 runs 15 residues. The CDR3 reads CASSLGGGATNEQYF. Here the CDR3 DNA reads TGTGCCAGCAGTCTGGGCGGGGGGGCCACGAACGAGCAGTACTTC.

V and J are TRBV5-6 and TRBJ1-5, with 9 bases that match TRBD1. V was pared by 3 bases and J by 5 bases, with 6 bases of the junction left unmatched. The V gene's germline CDR1 is SGHDT and CDR2 YYEEEE. This CDR3 has 15 amino acids. The CDR3 nucleotides are TGTGCCAGCAGCTCCACCCGACAGGGGGATCAGCCCCAGCATTTT. This codes for CASSSTRQGDQPQHF.

This clone was detected only a few times. V is TRBV7-9 and J is TRBJ2-1; 13 bases match TRBD2. The length of the CDR3 is 17 residues. Per the germline V gene, CDR1 is SEHNR and CDR2 is FQNEAQ (reference sequence). V trimming: 3 bases; J trimming: 0 bases; junction bases outside the gene matches: 2. The CDR3: CASSLGTSGNSYNEQFF. The CDR3 nucleotides read TGTGCCAGCAGCTTGGGGACTAGCGGGAACTCCTACAATGAGCAGTTCTTC.

The genes are TRBV25-1 and TRBJ2-2; TRBD1 matches at 7 bases. Germline-derived CDR1 and CDR2 are MGHDK and SYGVNS. This CDR3 comprises 15 residues. Unmatched junction bases numbered 4, after V lost 6 bases and J lost 0 bases. CDR3 sequence: CASRRQGANTGELFF. The CDR3 nucleotides read TGTGCCAGCAGGCGACAGGGCGCGAACACCGGGGAGCTGTTTTTT.

The rearrangement uses TRBV5-1 and TRBJ2-1; D unresolved. This CDR3 contains 15 residues. V dropped 0 bases and J dropped 0 bases, with 7 bases sitting between them. Looked up from germline, CDR1 is SGHRS and CDR2 is YFSETQ. The CDR3 reads CASSLVTSSYNEQFF. The CDR3 bases are TGCGCCAGCAGCTTGGTTACCAGCTCCTACAATGAGCAGTTCTTC.

V and J are TRBV7-9 and TRBJ2-7; 9 bases map to TRBD1. CDR3 length: 15 residues. The J segment lost 3 bases and the V segment lost 6 bases, leaving 9 bases of the junction unmatched. Germline values: CDR1 SEHNR, CDR2 FQNEAQ (reference sequence). Here the CDR3 reads CASSSRTGVDYEQYF. The CDR3 DNA reads as TGTGCCAGCAGTTCTCGGACAGGGGTTGACTACGAGCAGTACTTC.

V usage is TRBV5-8 and J usage is TRBJ1-2, with 9 bases identical to TRBD1. Per germline, CDR1 SGHTS and CDR2 YDEGEE. This CDR3 contains 16 residues. With 2 bases clipped from V and 3 bases from J, the junction kept 8 bases outside the gene matches. The CDR3 bases are TGTGCCAGCAGCTTATACCGGGACAGGGTGGACTATGGCTACACCTTC. Its protein is CASSLYRDRVDYGYTF.

The chain uses TRBV7-9 and TRBJ2-5; D ambiguous. Germline V gives CDR1 SEHNR, CDR2 FQNEAQ (reference sequence). V was cut by 1 base and J by 5 bases, with 14 bases left in between. This CDR3 has 15 residues. The CDR3 protein is CASSLVMGNTETQYF. The CDR3 coding sequence is TGTGCCAGCAGCTTAGTTATGGGCAATACGGAGACCCAGTACTTC.

This clone was recorded a few times. The chain combines TRBV6-6 with TRBJ2-7; D might be TRBD2 (5 bases). CDR1 MNHNY and CDR2 SVGAGI come from the germline V gene (reference sequence). The CDR3 loop spans 15 amino acids. The V end lost 5 bases, the J end lost 1 base, and 15 bases lay between the germline ends. CDR3 sequence: CASSPDRRGSYEQYF. CDR3 sequence (DNA): TGTGCCAGCAGTCCAGATCGACGGGGATCCTACGAGCAGTACTTC.

This chain joins TRBV6-1 and TRBJ2-1, with TRBD2 matching 11 bases. Per germline, CDR1 MNHNS and CDR2 SASEGT. CDR3 length: 19 residues. V shed 0 bases and J 8 bases; nucleotides not matched to a gene: 15. CDR3 residues: CASSEAEGGLAGGWYEQFF. In DNA, the CDR3 is TGTGCCAGCAGTGAAGCCGAGGGGGGGCTAGCGGGGGGTTGGTATGAGCAGTTCTTC.

This chain uses TRBV29-1 with TRBJ2-7; 8 positions match TRBD2. Germline V gives CDR1 SQVTM, CDR2 ANQGSEA. The CDR3 has 14 amino acids. With 4 bases clipped from V and 0 bases from J, the junction kept 5 bases outside the gene matches. The CDR3 reads CSVVGAGASYEQYF. The CDR3 DNA reads TGCAGCGTTGTTGGAGCGGGGGCCTCCTACGAGCAGTACTTC.

As to this clone: An end of the junction differs from the germline gene, which may be a read error. The chain recombines TRBV6-1 with TRBJ2-7, with D unclear. Germline assignment: CDR1 MNHNS and CDR2 SASEGT. This CDR3 is 11 amino acids long. The CDR3 protein is CASSESRTANF. The DNA of the CDR3 is TGTGCCAGCAGTGAAAGTAGAACAGCAAACTTC.

This chain uses TRBV5-1 with TRBJ2-1, with D tentatively TRBD2 (6 bases). This CDR3 comprises 15 residues. V lost 1 base to trimming and J lost 0 bases, with 8 bases between them. Germline-derived CDR1 and CDR2 are SGHRS and YFSETQ. The CDR3 DNA reads as TGCGCCAGCAGCTTGTACGGGAGCTCCTACAATGAGCAGTTCTTC. Translated, it gives CASSLYGSSYNEQFF.